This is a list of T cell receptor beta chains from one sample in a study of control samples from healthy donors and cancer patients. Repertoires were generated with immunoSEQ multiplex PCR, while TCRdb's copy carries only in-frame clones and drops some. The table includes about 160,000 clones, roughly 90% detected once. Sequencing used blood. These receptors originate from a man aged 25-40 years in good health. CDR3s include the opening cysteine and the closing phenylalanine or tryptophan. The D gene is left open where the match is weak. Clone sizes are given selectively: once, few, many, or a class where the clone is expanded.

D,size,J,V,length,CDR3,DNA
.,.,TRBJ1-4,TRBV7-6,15,CASSPKPGVNEKLFF,TGTGCCAGCAGTCCAAAACCAGGGGTAAATGAAAAACTGTTTTTT
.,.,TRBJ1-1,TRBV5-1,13,CASSSTLNTEAFF,TGCGCCAGCAGCTCGACCTTGAACACTGAAGCTTTCTTT
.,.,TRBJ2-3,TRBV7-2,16,CASSLVQASRTDTQYF,TGTGCCAGCAGCTTAGTACAGGCGTCTCGCACAGATACGCAGTATTTT
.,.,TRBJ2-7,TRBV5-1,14,CASSPKAGTHEQYF,TGCGCCAGCAGCCCTAAAGCGGGTACCCACGAGCAGTACTTC
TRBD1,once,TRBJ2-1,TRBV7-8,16,CASSLTRQGRRNEQFF,TGTGCCAGCAGCTTAACCCGACAGGGCAGAAGAAATGAGCAGTTCTTC
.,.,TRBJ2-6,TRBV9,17,CASAVEGMVSGANVLTF,TGTGCCAGCGCAGTGGAGGGAATGGTGTCTGGGGCCAACGTCCTGACTTTC
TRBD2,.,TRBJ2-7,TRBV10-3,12,CAITAGPYEQYF,TGTGCCATCACAGCGGGGCCCTACGAGCAGTACTTC
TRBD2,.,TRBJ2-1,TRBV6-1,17,CASSALLAGGPYNEQFF,TGTGCCAGCAGTGCCCTACTAGCGGGAGGCCCCTACAATGAGCAGTTCTTC
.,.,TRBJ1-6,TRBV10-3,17,CAISESGVQGDNSPLHF,TGTGCCATCAGTGAGTCGGGGGTACAGGGCGACAATTCACCCCTCCACTTT
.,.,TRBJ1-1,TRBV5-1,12,CASSSQDKAAFF,TGCGCCAGCAGCTCCCAGGATAAGGCCGCTTTCTTT
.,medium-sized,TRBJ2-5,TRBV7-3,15,CASSPSGTWGETQYF,TGTGCCAGCAGCCCCTCAGGGACCTGGGGAGAGACCCAGTACTTC
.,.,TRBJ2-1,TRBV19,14,CASSPGTGNNEQFF,TGTGCCAGTAGTCCCGGGACGGGCAACAATGAGCAGTTCTTC